Below, 9 T cell receptor beta chains from the same sample are listed, as sequenced in a study of molecular identifiers for immune sequencing clone quantification. TCRdb analysed the PCR reads with MiXCR anew, one entry per CDR3 protein. The table shows nearly 650,000 distinct CDR3 sequences, with over 25% occurring only once. The sequenced sample consisted of naive CD8+ T cells from blood, with Jurkat cell RNA spiked in. The subset was: FACS-sorted CD8+CD4-CCR7+CD45RA+ naive T cells. Every receptor here comes from a human donor in good health. Some libraries in this study had Jurkat cell RNA spiked in.

This chain connects TRBV29-1 to TRBJ1-2; 8 nucleotides agree with TRBD1. Germline V gene data show CDR1 as SQVTM and CDR2 as ANQGSEA. The CDR3 covers 12 residues. Trimming at V came to 4 bases and at J to 3 bases, leaving 1 base not matched to a gene. For the CDR3, the DNA is TGCAGCGTTGTGGACAGGGACTATGGCTACACCTTC. It codes for CSVVDRDYGYTF.

This clonotype showed up just once. This sequence may be a read error, since a much larger clone differs from it by one base. This rearrangement joins TRBV4-2 to TRBJ1-5, with 10 positions matching TRBD1. Germline CDR1 LGHNA, CDR2 YNFKEQ. The CDR3 totals 16 residues. In DNA form, the CDR3 reads TGTGCCAGCAGCCAAGAACCCGGGACAGGGGCTCAGCCCCAGCGTTTT. It translates to CASSQEPGTGAQPQRF.

On this clonotype: This may be a read error: a much more frequent sequence differs by one nucleotide. V gene TRBV6-6 combines with J gene TRBJ2-7; the match to TRBD1 covers 11 bases. Germline V lookup: CDR1 MNHNY, CDR2 SVGAGI (reference sequence). V shed 4 bases and J 9 bases; nucleotides not matched to a gene: 5. This CDR3 spans 13 amino acids. CDR3 sequence reads: CASSWDRGSGQYF. DNA for the CDR3: TGTGCCAGCAGTTGGGACAGGGGGTCCGGGCAGTACTTC.

This clonotype has a handful of counts. V gene TRBV5-1 combines with J gene TRBJ1-1; D is unclear. The CDR3 extends over 14 amino acids. Germline CDR1 is SGHRS and CDR2 is YFSETQ. V lost 0 bases, J lost 3 bases, and 9 bases lay in between. As DNA, the CDR3 is TGCGCCAGCAGCTTGGAAACAGACTACACTGAAGCTTTCTTT. This codes for CASSLETDYTEAFF.

This clonotype has at least ten counts. The rearrangement links TRBV4-3 to TRBJ1-2; 7 positions match TRBD1. Germline values: CDR1 LGHNA, CDR2 YSLEER. This CDR3 spans 15 amino acids. The junction had 7 bases not matched to a gene; V was cut back by 3 bases and J by 3 bases. In nucleotides, the CDR3 is TGCGCCAGCAGCCACAAGGTAGACAGGGACTATGGCTACACCTTC. Translation gives CASSHKVDRDYGYTF.

In the case of this clonotype: A much larger clonotype is one base distant, so this may be a read error. The chain carries TRBV18 and TRBJ1-1; D remains unclear. Looked up from germline, CDR1 is KGHSH and CDR2 is LQKENI. The ends were cut back, 0 bases at V and 3 bases at J, with 14 bases in the middle. The CDR3 covers 16 residues. CDR3 bases: TGTGCCAGCTCACCACCCGCCAGACTTATGGACACTGAAGCTTTCTTT. This translates into CASSPPARLMDTEAFF.

This clonotype was counted between two and nine times. The chain employs TRBV6-2 or TRBV6-3 and TRBJ2-5, with D possibly TRBD2 on 5 matching bases. Trimming pared 3 bases from V and 5 bases from J, leaving 10 bases between. The germline CDR1 and CDR2 sequences are MNHEY and SVGEGT. This CDR3 has 13 amino acids. The CDR3 coding sequence is TGTGCCAGCAGTTATCCGGGATGGGAGACCCAGTACTTC. Translation: CASSYPGWETQYF.

This chain uses TRBV19 with TRBJ2-7, with D tentatively TRBD2 (5 bases). V was shortened by 3 bases and J by 7 bases, with 10 bases between the two germline ends. CDR1 is LNHDA, CDR2 SQIVND, per germline (reference sequence). The CDR3 extends over 12 amino acids. The CDR3 DNA reads as TGTGCCAGTAGTATGGTCTCGGGGGAGCAGTACTTC. It specifies CASSMVSGEQYF.

This clonotype was recorded at least ten times. V is TRBV6-2 or TRBV6-3 and J is TRBJ2-3; D call uncertain. Trimming removed 0 bases from V and 1 base from J, with 11 bases in between. The CDR3 length is 16 residues. In germline, CDR1 is MNHEY, CDR2 SVGEGT. DNA of the CDR3: TGTGCCAGCAGTTACTCTGACATCCAAGGCACAGATACGCAGTATTTT. Encoded protein: CASSYSDIQGTDTQYF.